The sequence of this TCR beta chain was determined in a study of T cell repertoires in cytomegalovirus infection. This clonotype was recorded many times. Trimming stripped 0 bases from V and 6 bases from J, with 15 bases between. From germline, CDR1 is MNHEY and CDR2 SVGAGI. The CDR3 has 15 residues. Each CDR3 protein gets one entry after TCRdb re-called the reads with MiXCR. The profile shows about 130,000 distinct CDR3 sequences, roughly 9% of them singletons. This chain uses TRBV6-5 with TRBJ2-7; D tentatively reads TRBD1 or TRBD2 (6 bases each). Input material: PBMCs. The receptor was isolated from a human donor in good health (CMV status not recorded). Some clones in this sample may be carry-over from other donors' samples. This chain's CDR3 is CASSYSGRGAGEQYF. Here the CDR3 DNA reads TGTGCCAGCAGTTACTCGGGCAGGGGAGCGGGCGAGCAGTACTTC.